This TCR beta chain comes out of a study of identical twins. TCRdb re-derived calls from the 5' RACE reads in MiXCR, one entry per CDR3 protein. There are 200,000 to 250,000 distinct CDR3 sequences in the sample; about 14% occur only once, and around 9% lies in the top ten. The sample holds a few counts of this clonotype. Trimming removed 0 bases at V and 14 bases at J, with 10 bases between. Germline CDR1 and CDR2: SGHAT and FQNNGV. The CDR3 has 12 amino acids. The sequenced material came from memory (CD45RO+) T cells sorted from blood. The sequence came from a woman between 18 and 29 years old in good health. This chain links TRBV11-2 with TRBJ1-4; D gene uncertain. CDR3 amino acids: CASSLDLRTLFF. Here the CDR3 DNA reads TGTGCCAGCAGCTTAGATCTCCGGACGCTGTTTTTT.